This T cell receptor (beta chain) is drawn from a study of T cells expressing NK-cell markers. TCRdb re-called the 5' RACE reads and gives one entry per CDR3 protein, without DNA. Recorded for this sample: 90,000 to 130,000 distinct CDR3 sequences. Germline V lookup: CDR1 SGHTA, CDR2 FQGNSA. There are 14 residues in the CDR3. The chain couples TRBV7-2 to TRBJ2-7; no DNA is available, so the TRBD1 call from TCRdb remains unchecked. This TCR derives from a woman aged 18-70 years in good health. The sequencing sample was made of blood T cells: a sorted CD56 or NKG2C T cell subset, CD4+ or CD8+ T cells, or bulk PBMC T cells (not recorded which). CDR3 loop: CASSLDGGTYEQYF.